Below are 4 T cell receptor beta chains sequenced from a single sample in a study of CD8+CD57+ T cells in acquired aplastic anemia. TCR beta VDJ combinations and CDR3 sequences were profiled from genomic DNA. MiXCR, applied by TCRdb to the reads, yields one record per CDR3 protein. Of some 150,000 distinct CDR3 sequences in the sample, less than 45% were seen once. The sequenced material came from sorted CD4+, CD8+, or CD8+CD57+ T cells (not recorded which) from PBMCs. The receptors were gathered from a human donor in good health, serving as a control.

The V and J genes are TRBV9 and TRBJ2-3; 8 bases align to TRBD1. Unmatched junction bases numbered 6, after V lost 3 bases and J lost 3 bases. The CDR3 consists of 15 residues. Germline loops: CDR1 SGDLS, CDR2 YYNGEE. The chain's CDR3 is CASSAMTGATDTQYF. CDR3 DNA sequence: TGTGCCAGCAGCGCGATGACAGGGGCTACAGATACGCAGTATTTT. The full variable domain, completed using reference TRBV9 and TRBJ2-3, is DSGVTQTPKHLITATGQRVTLRCSPRSGDLSVYWYQQSLDQGLQFLIQYYNGEERAKGNILERFSAQQFPDLHSELNLSSLELGDSALYFCASSAMTGATDTQYFGPGTRLTVL.

J is TRBJ2-5 and V is TRBV25-1, with D perhaps matching TRBD1 (6 bases). Germline-derived CDR1 and CDR2 are MGHDK and SYGVNS. Trimming left V 7 bases short and J 4 bases short, with 13 bases between. CDR3 length equals 13 residues. The CDR3 DNA reads as TGTGCCAGCACTACAGGGAAAGGAGAGACCCAGTACTTC. This encodes CASTTGKGETQYF. The complete variable domain, with remaining parts taken from reference TRBV25-1 and TRBJ2-5, reads EADIYQTPRYLVIGTGKKITLECSQTMGHDKMYWYQQDPGMELHLIHYSYGVNSTEKGDLSSESTVSRIRTEHFPLTLESARPSHTSQYLCASTTGKGETQYFGPGTRLLVL.

This rearrangement joins TRBV10-3 to TRBJ1-2; a possible D gene is TRBD1 (6 bases). V was pared by 2 bases and J by 2 bases, with 12 bases between. The CDR3 loop spans 15 amino acids. Germline CDR1 ENHRY, CDR2 SYGVKD. CDR3 sequence (DNA): TGTGCCATCAGTGAGGCCGTAGGACAGAACTATGGCTACACCTTC. Translating gives CAISEAVGQNYGYTF.

This clonotype was seen many times. The J gene is TRBJ2-1, the V gene TRBV11-2, with 8 bases fitting TRBD2. V lost 2 bases and J lost 5; bases outside the gene matches: 5. CDR3 length: 15 residues. Germline V CDR1 and CDR2: SGHAT, FQNNGV. The CDR3 bases are TGTGCCAGCAGCTTAACCGGGAGGGGACACAATGAGCAGTTCTTC. This codes for CASSLTGRGHNEQFF.